This TCR beta chain was observed in a study of blood T cell repertoires in COVID-19. Using immunoSEQ multiplex PCR, the repertoire was profiled, and TCRdb retains in-frame clones only, with some absent. The sample holds around 250,000 clones, 70% to 85% seen once. Sequenced material: PBMCs or T cells enriched from blood (not recorded which). The receptor was isolated from a middle-aged man who had recovered from COVID-19.

CDR3 DNA: TGTGCCAGCAGCTTCCTAGCGGGGACCAACACCGGGGAGCTGTTTTTT. It specifies CASSFLAGTNTGELFF. This chain links TRBV7-2 with TRBJ2-2; 9 positions agree with TRBD2. The CDR3 has 16 residues. V trimming: 3 bases; J trimming: 2 bases; junction bases outside the gene matches: 4. The germline V gene encodes CDR1 SGHTA and CDR2 FQGNSA.